This T cell receptor (beta chain) is from a study of T cell responses to AZD1222 COVID-19 vaccine. The repertoire was sequenced with immunoSEQ multiplex PCR; TCRdb's copy has only in-frame clones and lacks some. The table records about 130,000 clones, over 90% of them present only once. Germline V gene lookup returns CDR1 MNHEY and CDR2 SVGAGI. The V end lost 8 bases, the J end lost 4 bases, and 17 bases lay between the germline ends. This CDR3 comprises 14 residues. The source is an adult in good health. The chain carries TRBV6-5 and TRBJ1-2; the D is unclear. The specimen was peripheral blood, collected on day 0 of AZD1222 vaccination. The CDR3 DNA sequence: TGTGCCAGCCATACTGAAGGGATTTCCTATGGCTACACCTTC. It translates to CASHTEGISYGYTF.